This TCR beta chain was sequenced in a study of cytomegalovirus exposure and HLA in healthy donors. This CDR3 has 14 amino acids. V was pared by 11 bases and J by 4 bases, with 13 bases of the junction left unmatched. Germline assignment: CDR1 MDHEN and CDR2 SYDVKM. It was with 60 Vbeta and 13 Jbeta primers that the PCR ran. Clones were sequenced by immunoSEQ multiplex PCR, and TCRdb holds only the in-frame ones, with some missing. The sample has 150,000 to 200,000 clones, and its top ten clones hold under 2.5%. Sample: PBMCs. The chain carries TRBV28 and TRBJ2-7; 8 bases line up with TRBD2. The sequence was obtained from a man aged 25 to 40 in good health and CMV-seronegative. The CDR3 bases are TGTGCCCTACAGGCGGGGGGCGCGCGGTACGAGCAGTACTTC. Its protein is CALQAGGARYEQYF.